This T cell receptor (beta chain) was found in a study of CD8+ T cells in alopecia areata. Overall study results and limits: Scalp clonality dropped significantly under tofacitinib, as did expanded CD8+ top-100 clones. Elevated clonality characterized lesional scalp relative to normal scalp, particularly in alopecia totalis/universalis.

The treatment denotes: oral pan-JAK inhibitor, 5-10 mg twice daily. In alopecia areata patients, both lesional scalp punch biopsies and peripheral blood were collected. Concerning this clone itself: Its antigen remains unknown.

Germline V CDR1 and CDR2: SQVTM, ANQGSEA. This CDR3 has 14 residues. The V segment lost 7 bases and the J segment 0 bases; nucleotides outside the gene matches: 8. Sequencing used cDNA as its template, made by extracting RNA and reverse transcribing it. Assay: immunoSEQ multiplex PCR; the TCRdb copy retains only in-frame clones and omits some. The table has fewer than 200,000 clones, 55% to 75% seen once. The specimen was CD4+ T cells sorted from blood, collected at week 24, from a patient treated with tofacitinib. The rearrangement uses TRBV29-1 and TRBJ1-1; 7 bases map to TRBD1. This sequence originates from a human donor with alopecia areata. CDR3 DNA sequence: TGCAGCGGAGGGCGAGGGGGCGTGAACACTGAAGCTTTCTTT. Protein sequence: CSGGRGGVNTEAFF. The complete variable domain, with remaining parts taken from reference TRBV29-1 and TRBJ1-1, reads SAVISQKPSRDICQRGTSLTIQCQVDSQVTMMFWYRQQPGQSLTLIATANQGSEATYESGFVIDKFPISRPNLTFSTLTVSNMSPEDSSIYLCSGGRGGVNTEAFFGQGTRLTVV.